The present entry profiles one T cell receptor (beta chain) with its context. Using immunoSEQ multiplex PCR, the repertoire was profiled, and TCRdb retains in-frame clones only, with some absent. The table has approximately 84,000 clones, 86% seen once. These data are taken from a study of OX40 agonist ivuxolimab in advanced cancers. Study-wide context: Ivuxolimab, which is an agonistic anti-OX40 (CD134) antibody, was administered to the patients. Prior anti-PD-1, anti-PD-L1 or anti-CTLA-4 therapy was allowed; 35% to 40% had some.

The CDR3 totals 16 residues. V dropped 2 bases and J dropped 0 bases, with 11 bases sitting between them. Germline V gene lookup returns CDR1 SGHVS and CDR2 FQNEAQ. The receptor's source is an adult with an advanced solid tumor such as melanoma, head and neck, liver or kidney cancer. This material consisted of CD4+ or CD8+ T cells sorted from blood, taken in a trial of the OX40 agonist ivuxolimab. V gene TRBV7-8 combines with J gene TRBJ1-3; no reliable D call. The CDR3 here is CASSLSLVSSGNTIYF. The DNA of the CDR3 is TGTGCCAGCAGCTTAAGTCTGGTTTCCTCTGGAAACACCATATATTTT.